These 2 T cell receptor beta chains were sequenced from one sample in a study of shared clonotypes between healthy human individuals. Naive-designated CD8 cells lacked CD45RO, were positively enriched for CCR7, and omitted terminally differentiated effector memory CD45RA+ cells. Sequencing was performed with immunoSEQ multiplex PCR; in TCRdb, only in-frame clones are kept and a portion is missing. Of approximately 2,200,000 clones listed, more than 85% are singletons. The sample comprised naive CD8+ T cells from PBMCs. All receptors come from a man younger than 30 in good health. Some clones in this sample may be carry-over from other donors' samples.

In nucleotides, the CDR3 is TGTGCCAGCAGCTTGGAAGGATTGGAGCAGTACTTC. As protein: CASSLEGLEQYF. The chain uses TRBV5-5 and TRBJ2-7; no clear D. Germline assignment: CDR1 SGHKS and CDR2 YYEKEE (reference sequence). V lost 0 bases to trimming and J lost 7 bases, with 8 bases between them. The CDR3 covers 12 residues.

The chain recombines TRBV27 with TRBJ2-7; 7 bases are shared with TRBD2. CDR1 is MNHEY and CDR2 is SMNVEV in the germline V gene (reference sequence). The CDR3 totals 15 residues. V lost 2 bases, J lost 4 bases, and 8 bases stayed unmatched. The chain's CDR3 is CASSLAGGSGYEQYF. Here the CDR3 DNA reads TGTGCCAGCAGTTTAGCGGGCGGGAGCGGGTACGAGCAGTACTTC.